This entry concerns a single T cell receptor (beta chain). This entry belongs to a study of shared clonotypes between healthy human individuals. Profiling relied on immunoSEQ multiplex PCR, and the TCRdb table lists in-frame clones only, not all of them. The sample consists of some 1,600,000 clones, about 98% of them appearing once. Germline trimming cut 1 base from V and 2 bases from J; bases unmatched to any gene: 0. This CDR3 is 14 amino acids long. From germline, CDR1 is SGHNT and CDR2 YYREEE (reference sequence). This TCR came from a man aged 30 to 39 in good health. The specimen was naive CD4+ T cells sorted from blood. Specified subset: CD45RA+ positively selected. The V and J genes are TRBV5-4 and TRBJ2-7; TRBD2 matches at 10 bases. The CDR3 loop is CASSLTSGAYEQYF. CDR3 nucleotides: TGTGCCAGCAGCTTGACTAGCGGGGCCTACGAGCAGTACTTC. The full variable domain, rest sourced from reference TRBV5-4 and TRBJ2-7, is ETGVTQSPTHLIKTRGQQVTLRCSSQSGHNTVSWYQQALGQGPQFIFQYYREEENGRGNFPPRFSGLQFPNYSSELNVNALELDDSALYLCASSLTSGAYEQYFGPGTRLTVT.